Shown below are 12 T cell receptor beta chains from a single sample sequenced in a study of CD8+ T cells in alopecia areata. Isolated RNA was reverse transcribed into cDNA used as the sequencing template. Repertoires were generated with immunoSEQ multiplex PCR, while TCRdb's copy carries only in-frame clones and drops some. The table shows 200,000 to 250,000 clones, with 64% occurring only once. Treatment noted: oral pan-JAK inhibitor, 5-10 mg twice daily. Specimen: CD4+ T cells sorted from blood, collected at week 4, from a patient treated with tofacitinib. The receptors derive from a human donor with alopecia areata.

J is TRBJ1-5 and V is TRBV30, with D possibly being TRBD1 (6 bases). CDR1 is GTSNPN and CDR2 is SVGIG in the germline V gene (reference sequence). V dropped 0 bases and J dropped 2 bases, with 11 bases sitting between them. The CDR3 contains 15 residues. The CDR3 sequence: CAWSVQSGGNQPQHF. CDR3 nucleotide sequence: TGTGCCTGGAGTGTACAGTCAGGGGGCAATCAGCCCCAGCATTTT.

The CDR3: CASSPDRGGYTF. Written as DNA, the CDR3 is TGTGCCAGCTCACCCGACAGGGGTGGCTACACCTTC. The gene calls are TRBV18 and TRBJ1-2; 8 nucleotides match TRBD1. The germline CDR1 and CDR2 sequences are KGHSH and LQKENI. Trimming removed 3 bases from V and 7 bases from J; junction bases left unmatched: 1. The CDR3 is made up of 12 amino acids.

As to this clone: Other DNA sequences within the sample encode an identical CDR3. The rearrangement joins TRBV19 to TRBJ2-3, with TRBD2 matching over 8 bases. J lost 1 base, V lost 6 bases, and 0 bases had no gene match. Germline values: CDR1 LNHDA, CDR2 SQIVND (reference sequence). The CDR3 length is 13 residues. In DNA form, the CDR3 reads TGTGCCAGTAGGACTAGCGGCACAGATACGCAGTATTTT. Translated, it gives CASRTSGTDTQYF. The full variable domain, its missing parts supplied by reference TRBV19 and TRBJ2-3, is DGGITQSPKYLFRKEGQNVTLSCEQNLNHDAMYWYRQDPGQGLRLIYYSQIVNDFQKGDIAEGYSVSREKKESFPLTVTSAQKNPTAFYLCASRTSGTDTQYFGPGTRLTVL.

This chain uses TRBV10-3 with TRBJ2-7; D is perhaps TRBD1 or TRBD2 (5 bases each). Germline V gene sequence: CDR1 ENHRY, CDR2 SYGVKD. V gave up 8 bases and J gave up 5 bases, with 22 bases separating them. The CDR3 is 15 amino acids. The CDR3 DNA reads TGTGCCATCCGCCGGGAACAGGCAGGTACGGACGAGCAGTACTTC. Translated, it gives CAIRREQAGTDEQYF.

As regards this clone: The sample holds other DNA sequences that translate to the same CDR3. The chain uses TRBV29-1 and TRBJ1-1, with D unclear. Germline V gene lookup returns CDR1 SQVTM and CDR2 ANQGSEA. This CDR3 spans 11 amino acids. V lost 6 bases to trimming and J lost 0 bases, with 5 bases between them. CDR3: CSVDVNTEAFF. Here the CDR3 DNA reads TGCAGCGTCGACGTGAACACTGAAGCTTTCTTT.

The chain carries TRBV6-5 and TRBJ2-3; D is unresolved. Germline values: CDR1 MNHEY, CDR2 SVGAGI. The V gene lost 8 bases and the J gene lost 5 bases, with 14 bases spanning the gap. There are 13 residues in the CDR3. CDR3 nucleotide sequence: TGTGCCAGCCGAATCTCCCACAGAGATACGCAGTATTTT. Translated: CASRISHRDTQYF.

This clone was counted between two and nine times. Other DNA sequences in this specimen translate into the identical CDR3. V usage is TRBV6-5 and J usage is TRBJ2-5; D is uncertain. V was pared by 0 bases and J by 5 bases, with 4 bases between. Germline CDR1 and CDR2: MNHEY and SVGAGI. There are 12 residues in the CDR3. The CDR3 sequence is CASSYSRETQYF. The CDR3 nucleotides read TGTGCCAGCAGTTACTCACGGGAGACCCAGTACTTC.

V is TRBV28 and J is TRBJ1-5; TRBD1 is a possible D gene (5 bases). This CDR3 has 16 residues. V was shortened by 6 bases and J by 3 bases, with 18 bases between the two germline ends. Germline lookup yields CDR1 MDHEN and CDR2 SYDVKM. The CDR3 spells CASSPNLGGSNQPQHF. The CDR3, as DNA: TGTGCCAGCAGCCCTAACTTGGGGGGATCCAATCAGCCCCAGCATTTT.

This clone came up once. This CDR3 is CASSQSLAAGGPVNEQFF. The DNA for the CDR3 is TGCGCCAGCAGCCAGTCCTTAGCGGCGGGGGGGCCTGTCAATGAGCAGTTCTTC. This rearrangement joins TRBV4-1 to TRBJ2-1; 9 bases map to TRBD2. Trimming at V came to 3 bases and at J to 6 bases, leaving 15 bases not matched to a gene. There are 18 residues in the CDR3. Germline V gene data show CDR1 as MGHRA and CDR2 as YSYEKL.

This chain uses TRBV29-1 with TRBJ2-2; possibly TRBD1 or TRBD2 for D (5 bases each). V lost 6 bases and J 4 bases, leaving 18 bases between the germline ends. In germline, CDR1 is SQVTM, CDR2 ANQGSEA. This CDR3 comprises 15 residues. CDR3 in DNA: TGCAGCGTACTCGGGGTGCAGGGCGGCACCGGGGAGCTGTTTTTT. Translation gives CSVLGVQGGTGELFF.

The chain has TRBV30 and TRBJ2-3; D uncertain. There are 13 residues in the CDR3. Trimming stripped 8 bases from V and 0 bases from J, with 12 bases between. Looked up from germline, CDR1 is GTSNPN and CDR2 is SVGIG (reference sequence). The chain's CDR3 is CAADAESTDTQYF. Here the CDR3 DNA reads TGTGCCGCCGACGCAGAGAGCACAGATACGCAGTATTTT.

The chain recombines TRBV25-1 with TRBJ1-1; D not resolved. This CDR3 contains 13 residues. V shed 7 bases and J shed 4 bases, with 13 bases lying between them. The germline CDR1 and CDR2 sequences are MGHDK and SYGVNS. CDR3 region: CASIGIGSTEAFF. CDR3 coding DNA: TGTGCCAGCATCGGTATCGGGAGCACTGAAGCTTTCTTT.